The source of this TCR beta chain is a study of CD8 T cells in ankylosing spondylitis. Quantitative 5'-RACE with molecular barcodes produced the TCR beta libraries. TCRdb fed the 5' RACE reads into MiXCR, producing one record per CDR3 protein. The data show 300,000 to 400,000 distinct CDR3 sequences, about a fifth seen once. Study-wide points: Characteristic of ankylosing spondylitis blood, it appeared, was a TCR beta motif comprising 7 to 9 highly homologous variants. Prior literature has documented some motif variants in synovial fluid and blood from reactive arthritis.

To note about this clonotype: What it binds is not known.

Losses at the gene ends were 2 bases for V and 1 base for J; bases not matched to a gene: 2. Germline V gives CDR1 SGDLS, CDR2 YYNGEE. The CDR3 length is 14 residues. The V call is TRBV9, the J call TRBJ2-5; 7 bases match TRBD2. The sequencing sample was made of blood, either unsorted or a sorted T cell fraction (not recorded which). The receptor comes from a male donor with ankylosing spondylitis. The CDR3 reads CASSVGGVQETQYF. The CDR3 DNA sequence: TGTGCCAGCAGCGTTGGGGGGGTCCAAGAGACCCAGTACTTC. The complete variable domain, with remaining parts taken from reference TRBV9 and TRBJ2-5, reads DSGVTQTPKHLITATGQRVTLRCSPRSGDLSVYWYQQSLDQGLQFLIQYYNGEERAKGNILERFSAQQFPDLHSELNLSSLELGDSALYFCASSVGGVQETQYFGPGTRLLVL.